Listed here are 5 T cell receptor beta chains from one sample, sequenced in a study of T cells in localized non-small cell lung cancer. Profiled with immunoSEQ multiplex PCR; TCRdb holds only in-frame clones, not every one. The table lists around 23,000 clones, around nine tenths of them singletons. The sample consisted of peripheral blood, taken before any cancer treatment. Receptors originate from a woman aged 35-75 years with stage I lung adenocarcinoma.

The chain is built from TRBV5-1 and TRBJ2-5; TRBD1 is a possible D gene (5 bases). Trimming shortened V by 3 bases and J by 0 bases, and 18 bases separated the two germline ends. CDR3 size: 17 residues. Germline CDR1 is SGHRS and CDR2 is YFSETQ. The CDR3 sequence: CASSSMGQGSYQETQYF. The CDR3 DNA sequence: TGCGCCAGCAGCTCCATGGGGCAGGGATCGTACCAAGAGACCCAGTACTTC.

The sample holds a few counts of this clone. This sequence joins TRBV28 and TRBJ2-4; D may be TRBD1 (5 bases). The V and J ends lost 6 bases and 6 bases respectively, with 18 bases between them. The CDR3 sequence is 15 residues long. Germline CDR1 and CDR2: MDHEN and SYDVKM. Here the CDR3 reads CASSRDSIPGNIQYF. CDR3 sequence (DNA): TGTGCCAGCAGCCGAGACAGTATCCCAGGAAACATTCAGTACTTC.

The chain joins TRBV27 to TRBJ2-1; D is tentatively TRBD1 or TRBD2 (5 bases each). Per germline, CDR1 MNHEY and CDR2 SMNVEV (reference sequence). V was trimmed by 9 bases and J by 3 bases, leaving 18 bases between them. CDR3 size: 15 residues. CDR3 amino acids: CASRQGVIYYNEQFF. The CDR3 coding sequence is TGTGCCAGTCGGCAGGGAGTCATTTACTACAATGAGCAGTTCTTC.

The chain carries TRBV11-2 and TRBJ2-3; D is tentatively TRBD1 or TRBD2 (5 bases each). V lost 2 bases, J lost 4 bases, and 19 bases lay in between. This CDR3 region has 17 residues. Germline CDR1 reads SGHAT; CDR2 reads FQNNGV. The CDR3 DNA follows: TGTGCCAGCAGCTTATTGTTCGGGACCGCATCGGCAGATACGCAGTATTTT. It codes for CASSLLFGTASADTQYF.

V usage is TRBV27 and J usage is TRBJ1-4; D perhaps matches TRBD1 (6 bases). The germline V gene encodes CDR1 MNHEY and CDR2 SMNVEV (reference sequence). The CDR3 covers 14 residues. The V gene lost 5 bases and the J gene lost 7 bases, with 14 bases spanning the gap. CDR3 region: CASSLGGYGEKLFF. The CDR3 nucleotides are TGTGCCAGCAGTCTAGGGGGGTATGGTGAAAAACTGTTTTTT.